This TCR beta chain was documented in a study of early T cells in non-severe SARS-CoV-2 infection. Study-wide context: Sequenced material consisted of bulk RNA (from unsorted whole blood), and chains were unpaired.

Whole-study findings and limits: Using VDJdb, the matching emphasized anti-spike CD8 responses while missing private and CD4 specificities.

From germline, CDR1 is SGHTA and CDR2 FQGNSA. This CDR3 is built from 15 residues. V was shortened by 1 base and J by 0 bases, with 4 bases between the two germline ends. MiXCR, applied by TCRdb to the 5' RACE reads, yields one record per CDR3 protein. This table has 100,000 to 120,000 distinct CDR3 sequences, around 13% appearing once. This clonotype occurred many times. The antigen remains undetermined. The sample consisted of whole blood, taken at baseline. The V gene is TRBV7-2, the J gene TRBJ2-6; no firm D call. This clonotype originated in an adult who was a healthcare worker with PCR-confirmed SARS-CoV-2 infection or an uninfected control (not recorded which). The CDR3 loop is CASSLVHSGANVLTF. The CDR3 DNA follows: TGTGCCAGCAGCTTAGTGCACTCTGGGGCCAACGTCCTGACTTTC.